The 23 T cell receptor beta chains presented below share a single source sample, sequenced in a study of OX40 agonist ivuxolimab in advanced cancers. The protocol was immunoSEQ multiplex PCR, while the TCRdb copy is restricted to in-frame clones and leaves out a portion. The top ten clones hold 30% to 45% of a sample with roughly 43,000 clones, around 86% of them seen once. This specimen was CD4+ or CD8+ T cells sorted from blood, taken in a trial of the OX40 agonist ivuxolimab. The source of these receptors is an adult with an advanced solid tumor such as melanoma, head and neck, liver or kidney cancer.

The chain carries TRBV7-3 and TRBJ2-1; D not certain. The ends were cut back, 2 bases at V and 5 bases at J, with 7 bases in the middle. Germline-derived CDR1 and CDR2 are SGHTA and FQGTGA. This CDR3 spans 13 amino acids. The CDR3 DNA reads as TGTGCCAGCAGCTTAGGGCTAAACAATGAGCAGTTCTTC. It is translated as CASSLGLNNEQFF.

The chain employs TRBV6-1 and TRBJ2-2; maybe TRBD1 (5 bases). The V end lost 8 bases, the J end lost 1 base, and 8 bases lay between the germline ends. Germline CDR1 MNHNS, CDR2 SASEGT. The CDR3 consists of 13 residues. The CDR3 DNA reads as TGTGCCAGCGGGCAGGGGAACACCGGGGAGCTGTTTTTT. Translation gives CASGQGNTGELFF.

This clone was seen just once. For the CDR3, the DNA is TGTGCCAGCAGCTTAGGGAGGCGAGATCAGCCCCAGCATTTT. Protein: CASSLGRRDQPQHF. This chain links TRBV7-8 with TRBJ1-5; the D is unclear. Deletions cut 1 base from V and 5 bases from J, with 9 bases between. The CDR3 sequence is 14 residues long. Germline CDR1 and CDR2: SGHVS and FQNEAQ.

The CDR3 sequence: CASSPRTGWKNIQYF. The CDR3 DNA follows: TGCGCCAGCAGCCCTCGGACAGGGTGGAAAAACATTCAGTACTTC. The V call is TRBV5-1, the J call TRBJ2-4; TRBD1 agrees at 8 bases. CDR1 and CDR2 from the germline V gene are SGHRS and YFSETQ. V dropped 4 bases and J dropped 4; count of bases not matched to a gene: 7. CDR3 length: 15 amino acids.

The gene calls are TRBV19 and TRBJ1-5; 7 nucleotides line up with TRBD1. Losses at the gene ends were 6 bases for V and 5 bases for J; bases not matched to a gene: 10. Germline V gene sequence: CDR1 LNHDA, CDR2 SQIVND (reference sequence). The CDR3 is 15 residues long. The CDR3 region is CASRSGRGGYQPQHF. In DNA form, the CDR3 reads TGTGCCAGTAGGTCGGGCAGGGGGGGATATCAGCCCCAGCATTTT.

Comments on this clone: The junction and the germline gene differ at one end; a read error may be behind it. The genes are TRBV18 and TRBJ1-4, with D perhaps matching TRBD1 (5 bases). Looked up from germline, CDR1 is KGHSH and CDR2 is LQKENI. The CDR3 loop spans 13 amino acids. CDR3 region: CASSQGTGTSPSF. The CDR3 region has the DNA TGTGCCAGCTCACAAGGGACCGGGACGTCGCCGAGTTTT.

The V call is TRBV19, the J call TRBJ2-7; 8 bases are a match to TRBD2. In germline, CDR1 is LNHDA, CDR2 SQIVND (reference sequence). The V gene end was trimmed by 10 bases and the J gene end by 0 bases; junction bases not matched to a gene: 11. This CDR3 is 15 amino acids long. CDR3 residues: CATRTSSRSSYEQYF. CDR3 DNA: TGTGCCACCCGGACTAGCTCCAGGAGCTCCTACGAGCAGTACTTC.

This sequence joins TRBV2 and TRBJ2-7; D might be TRBD1 (6 bases). This CDR3 region has 13 residues. Per germline, CDR1 SNHLY and CDR2 FYNNEI. The ends were cut back, 7 bases at V and 6 bases at J, with 16 bases in the middle. In DNA form, the CDR3 reads TGTGCCAGCACTACAGGGACCATACGCGAGCAGTACTTC. Protein: CASTTGTIREQYF.

The V and J genes are TRBV11-2 and TRBJ2-5, with D possibly matching TRBD2 (5 bases). Per germline, CDR1 SGHAT and CDR2 FQNNGV. V was shortened by 2 bases and J by 0 bases, with 22 bases between the two germline ends. The CDR3 length is 19 residues. CDR3 coding DNA: TGTGCCAGCAGCTTATCCCGGACTCCCGGTGGAGGTTACCAAGAGACCCAGTACTTC. It is translated as CASSLSRTPGGGYQETQYF.

V is TRBV7-2 and J is TRBJ1-2; D gene ambiguous. The CDR3 contains 13 residues. The ends were cut back, 4 bases at V and 6 bases at J, with 12 bases in the middle. CDR1 SGHTA and CDR2 FQGNSA come from the germline V gene. CDR3 protein: CASSSIRDHGYTF. CDR3 nucleotides: TGTGCCAGCAGCTCCATAAGAGATCATGGCTACACCTTC.

The chain links TRBV5-1 to TRBJ1-1, with 7 bases aligning to TRBD1. Germline assignment: CDR1 SGHRS and CDR2 YFSETQ. V trimming: 3 bases; J trimming: 4 bases; junction bases outside the gene matches: 6. The CDR3 spans 14 residues. CDR3 DNA sequence: TGCGCCAGCAGCTCCGAGACAGGGAGCACTGAAGCTTTCTTT. Translating gives CASSSETGSTEAFF.

This clone was seen more than once but under ten times. J is TRBJ1-1 and V is TRBV5-1, with D perhaps matching TRBD1 (5 bases). The CDR3 loop spans 16 amino acids. Germline CDR1 SGHRS, CDR2 YFSETQ. V shed 1 base and J shed 2 bases, with 15 bases lying between them. In DNA, the CDR3 is TGCGCCAGCAGCTTGTATTCCGGGGCGACAAACACTGAAGCTTTCTTT. This encodes CASSLYSGATNTEAFF.

The rearrangement links TRBV5-1 to TRBJ1-1, with D maybe TRBD1 (6 bases). Germline lookup yields CDR1 SGHRS and CDR2 YFSETQ. With 4 bases removed from V and 0 bases from J, the gap between germline ends came to 13 bases. CDR3 length equals 15 residues. The CDR3 DNA reads as TGCGCCAGCAGCCAAGGGGGACTGATGAACACTGAAGCTTTCTTT. Protein sequence: CASSQGGLMNTEAFF.

CDR3 amino acids: CANAPGLAYNEQFF. The CDR3 DNA is TGTGCCAATGCACCGGGACTAGCCTACAATGAGCAGTTCTTC. The V gene is TRBV6-1, the J gene TRBJ2-1; 8 positions agree with TRBD2. Germline CDR1 MNHNS, CDR2 SASEGT. The J segment lost 2 bases and the V segment lost 10 bases, leaving 7 bases of the junction unmatched. This CDR3 comprises 14 residues.

The rearrangement links TRBV5-8 to TRBJ2-7; the D call may be TRBD1 or TRBD2 (6 bases each). The CDR3 runs 14 residues. Between the trimmed V and J ends, which lost 1 base and 7 bases, there was a span of 15 bases. Germline lookup yields CDR1 SGHTS and CDR2 YDEGEE. Here the CDR3 reads CASSLWPGAGEQYF. CDR3 bases: TGTGCCAGCAGCTTGTGGCCGGGGGCGGGGGAGCAGTACTTC.

J is TRBJ1-5 and V is TRBV19; D is unclear. The CDR3 consists of 14 residues. The V gene's germline CDR1 is LNHDA and CDR2 SQIVND (reference sequence). V was pared by 7 bases and J by 0 bases, with 10 bases between. Written as DNA, the CDR3 is TGTGCCAGTACAAGCGCGTATAGCAATCAGCCCCAGCATTTT. This translates into CASTSAYSNQPQHF.

This sequence joins TRBV6-6 and TRBJ1-5, with D possibly matching TRBD1 (5 bases). Germline CDR1 is MNHNY and CDR2 is SVGAGI (reference sequence). V lost 2 bases and J 0 bases, leaving 8 bases between the germline ends. The CDR3 sequence is 15 residues long. The CDR3 region has the DNA TGTGCCAGCAGTTACCGGGGGGATAGCAATCAGCCCCAGCATTTT. Residues: CASSYRGDSNQPQHF.

The chain joins TRBV6-1 to TRBJ2-3, with a possible D match to TRBD1 (6 bases). Germline CDR1 and CDR2: MNHNS and SASEGT. This CDR3 contains 13 residues. The DNA of the CDR3 is TGTGCAGTCAGGGGTTCGTTTGCAGATACGCAGTATTTT. It yields the protein CAVRGSFADTQYF.

This chain uses TRBV29-1 with TRBJ2-6; D is possibly TRBD1 (6 bases). V lost 6 bases, J lost 0 bases, and 15 bases lay in between. The CDR3 is 16 residues long. Looked up from germline, CDR1 is SQVTM and CDR2 is ANQGSEA. The CDR3, as DNA: TGCAGCGTCCCTGCAGGGGCCCCCTCTGGGGCCAACGTCCTGACTTTC. Its protein is CSVPAGAPSGANVLTF.

The sample holds one count of this clone. V and J are TRBV4-1 and TRBJ2-3, with 7 bases aligning to TRBD2. Trimming cost V 4 bases and J 0 bases; bases outside gene matches: 7. CDR1 and CDR2 from the germline V gene are MGHRA and YSYEKL. The CDR3 covers 16 residues. The CDR3 DNA reads as TGCGCCAGCAGCCCCCTAGCGGAGATTAGCACAGATACGCAGTATTTT. Its protein product is CASSPLAEISTDTQYF.

This rearrangement joins TRBV4-2 to TRBJ2-3, with TRBD2 matching over 10 bases. V was clipped by 0 bases and J by 4 bases; unmatched bases: 7. This CDR3 has 17 residues. Germline V gene data show CDR1 as LGHNA and CDR2 as YNFKEQ. The CDR3 reads CASSQEGAGGIADTQYF. The CDR3 region has the DNA TGTGCCAGCAGCCAAGAGGGAGCGGGGGGGATCGCAGATACGCAGTATTTT.

The chain carries TRBV7-3 and TRBJ1-2, with 7 bases matching TRBD1. Germline lookup yields CDR1 SGHTA and CDR2 FQGTGA. The V gene end was trimmed by 1 base and the J gene end by 8 bases; junction bases not matched to a gene: 7. This CDR3 comprises 14 residues. The CDR3 DNA follows: TGTGCCAGCAGCTTAAGTTCACAGGGGAGGGGCTACACCTTC. Residues: CASSLSSQGRGYTF.

The V gene is TRBV18, the J gene TRBJ1-4, with 7 bases identical to TRBD1. Germline V gene lookup returns CDR1 KGHSH and CDR2 LQKENI. CDR3 size: 15 residues. Trimming removed 4 bases from V and 8 bases from J; junction bases left unmatched: 10. For the CDR3, the DNA is TGTGCCAGCTCACTCTCCACAGGGGTGTGGGAAAAACTGTTTTTT. It encodes CASSLSTGVWEKLFF.